Given below is one T cell receptor beta chain in context. Antigen: not known. Fresh peripheral blood, 10 ml, was the PBMC source. This entry belongs to a study of Graves' ophthalmopathy and Graves' hyperthyroidism. Study observations and caveats: Detection in blood was also observed for most expanded thyroid clonotypes above 0.001 frequency. Prediction of ophthalmopathy progression reached around 70% sensitivity and under 80% specificity.

The authors amplified TCR beta CDR3 regions from RNA transcripts. HTBI-primed RT-PCR formed the first round, and a multiplex PCR formed the second. TCRdb independently ran MiXCR on the multiplex PCR reads; one entry per CDR3 protein. The data show just over 600,000 distinct CDR3 sequences, around a fifth seen once. The germline V gene encodes CDR1 DFQATT and CDR2 SNEGSKA (reference sequence). The CDR3 loop spans 12 amino acids. Losses at the gene ends were 6 bases for V and 3 bases for J; bases not matched to a gene: 5. This receptor was taken from a woman younger than 35 with stable Graves' hyperthyroidism. Some clones in this sample may be carry-over from other donors' samples. Sequences were obtained from peripheral blood. This chain joins TRBV20-1 and TRBJ2-7; TRBD1 agrees at 7 bases. The CDR3 coding sequence is TGCAGTGCGTTCAGGGGGAGCTACGAGCAGTACTTC. As protein: CSAFRGSYEQYF.